These 20 T cell receptor beta chains were all obtained from the same sample, sequenced in a study of cytomegalovirus exposure and HLA in healthy donors. Repertoires were generated with immunoSEQ multiplex PCR, while TCRdb's copy carries only in-frame clones and drops some. Here the sample spans about 84,000 clones, around 90% being singletons. Sequencing was performed on PBMCs. The source is a man aged 25 to 40 in good health and CMV-seronegative.

The chain combines TRBV5-1 with TRBJ1-6, with 8 bases that match TRBD1. With V trimmed by 5 bases and J by 5 bases, 9 bases remained unmatched. The CDR3 is 16 amino acids. Germline V gives CDR1 SGHRS, CDR2 YFSETQ. The DNA for the CDR3 is TGCGCCAGCAGTGACAGGGGATTAAGGAATAATTCACCCCTCCACTTT. Its translation is CASSDRGLRNNSPLHF.

The rearrangement uses TRBV11-2 and TRBJ2-7; 7 bases are shared with TRBD1. The CDR3 sequence is 14 residues long. Germline V gene lookup returns CDR1 SGHAT and CDR2 FQNNGV. V shed 5 bases and J 6 bases; nucleotides not matched to a gene: 10. CDR3 protein: CASSPDRVFIEQYF. The CDR3 DNA sequence: TGTGCCAGCAGCCCCGACAGGGTTTTCATCGAGCAGTACTTC.

This clone was picked up a small number of times. V usage is TRBV14 and J usage is TRBJ1-6; TRBD1 aligns across 7 bases. In germline, CDR1 is SGHDN, CDR2 FVKESK. This CDR3 contains 17 residues. Germline trimming cut 0 bases from V and 5 bases from J; bases unmatched to any gene: 7. The CDR3 protein is CASSQDSRGPNNSPLHF. The CDR3 DNA follows: TGTGCCAGCAGCCAAGATAGTAGGGGGCCAAATAATTCACCCCTCCACTTT. The whole variable domain, filled in from reference TRBV14 and TRBJ1-6, reads EAGVTQFPSHSVIEKGQTVTLRCDPISGHDNLYWYRRVMGKEIKFLLHFVKESKQDESGMPNNRFLAERTGGTYSTLKVQPAELEDSGVYFCASSQDSRGPNNSPLHFGNGTRLTVT.

The V gene is TRBV19, the J gene TRBJ2-1; 11 bases line up with TRBD2. This CDR3 region has 15 residues. Germline-derived CDR1 and CDR2 are LNHDA and SQIVND (reference sequence). V gave up 10 bases and J gave up 7 bases; unmatched junction bases: 12. CDR3: CATSGTSGPINEQFF. In nucleotides, the CDR3 is TGTGCCACCTCCGGGACTAGCGGACCAATAAATGAGCAGTTCTTC.

The genes are TRBV6-1 and TRBJ2-5; D call uncertain. Germline loops: CDR1 MNHNS, CDR2 SASEGT. Trimming removed 0 bases at V and 2 bases at J, with 7 bases between. The CDR3 spans 14 residues. The CDR3 sequence: CASSEAQLQETQYF. The CDR3 bases are TGTGCCAGCAGTGAAGCTCAACTTCAAGAGACCCAGTACTTC.

CDR3 loop: CASRGDKNIQYF. The DNA of the CDR3 is TGTGCCAGCCGGGGGGACAAAAACATTCAGTACTTC. The V and J genes are TRBV28 and TRBJ2-4; 7 bases are shared with TRBD2. The junction had 1 base not matched to a gene; V was cut back by 8 bases and J by 3 bases. This CDR3 is built from 12 residues. Per germline, CDR1 MDHEN and CDR2 SYDVKM.

This clone has only a few counts. The gene calls are TRBV14 and TRBJ2-1; the match to TRBD1 covers 10 bases. CDR3 length equals 15 residues. The V gene end was trimmed by 0 bases and the J gene end by 14 bases; junction bases not matched to a gene: 10. Germline V lookup: CDR1 SGHDN, CDR2 FVKESK. The CDR3 nucleotides are TGTGCCAGCAGCCAAGAAGAGTTCCCTGGGACAGGGGAGTTCTTC. Amino acid sequence: CASSQEEFPGTGEFF.

The V and J genes are TRBV29-1 and TRBJ2-1, with 13 bases matching TRBD2. The CDR3 totals 18 residues. Germline V gene sequence: CDR1 SQVTM, CDR2 ANQGSEA. The J segment lost 1 base and the V segment lost 3 bases, leaving 9 bases of the junction unmatched. The DNA for the CDR3 is TGCAGCGTTGATAGAAAGGGACTAGCGGGATCGTCCTACAATGAGCAGTTCTTC. Amino acid sequence: CSVDRKGLAGSSYNEQFF.

The chain joins TRBV6-1 to TRBJ2-7, with D tentatively TRBD2 (6 bases). Trimming removed 8 bases at V and 7 bases at J, with 18 bases between. This CDR3 is built from 13 residues. The germline V gene has CDR1 MNHNS and CDR2 SASEGT. Here the CDR3 reads CASVKSGSGEQYF. CDR3 bases: TGTGCCAGCGTAAAAAGCGGCAGCGGGGAGCAGTACTTC.

The chain links TRBV29-1 to TRBJ2-3; D not certain. V shed 3 bases and J shed 5 bases, with 3 bases lying between them. Per germline, CDR1 SQVTM and CDR2 ANQGSEA. The CDR3 consists of 10 residues. The CDR3 reads CSVDKDTQYF. CDR3 bases: TGCAGCGTTGATAAAGATACGCAGTATTTT.

The V and J genes are TRBV18 and TRBJ1-4; 7 bases agree with TRBD1. The V gene end was trimmed by 2 bases and the J gene end by 1 base; junction bases not matched to a gene: 1. Germline lookup yields CDR1 KGHSH and CDR2 LQKENI. The CDR3 runs 15 residues. In DNA, the CDR3 is TGTGCCAGCTCACCAAGGACAGGAACTAATGAAAAACTGTTTTTT. It translates to CASSPRTGTNEKLFF.

The chain recombines TRBV7-2 with TRBJ2-7; TRBD1 is a possible D gene (6 bases). CDR1 and CDR2 from the germline V gene are SGHTA and FQGNSA. The CDR3 length is 14 residues. V was trimmed by 5 bases and J by 4 bases, leaving 15 bases between them. The CDR3 bases are TGTGCCAGCAGCCCCAGGGGAATAGCGTACGAGCAGTACTTC. Its protein is CASSPRGIAYEQYF.

The gene calls are TRBV5-8 and TRBJ1-5; maybe TRBD1 (6 bases). V was clipped by 1 base and J by 5 bases, with 13 bases between them. CDR1 and CDR2 (germline): SGHTS, YDEGEE. The CDR3 spans 15 residues. CDR3 sequence: CASSLIRGIDQPQHF. For the CDR3, the DNA is TGTGCCAGCAGCTTGATAAGGGGGATCGATCAGCCCCAGCATTTT.

The J gene is TRBJ2-1, the V gene TRBV18, with TRBD1 as a possible D gene (6 bases). CDR1 is KGHSH, CDR2 LQKENI, per germline. This CDR3 has 17 amino acids. V was shortened by 5 bases and J by 0 bases, with 17 bases between the two germline ends. CDR3: CASSTPGRGHSYNEQFF. CDR3 bases: TGTGCCAGCTCAACCCCCGGCAGGGGTCACTCCTACAATGAGCAGTTCTTC.

This clone was found once. The V gene is TRBV5-1, the J gene TRBJ1-1; 7 nucleotides line up with TRBD1. Germline assignment: CDR1 SGHRS and CDR2 YFSETQ. Trimming cost V 2 bases and J 4 bases; bases outside gene matches: 8. The CDR3 length is 15 residues. CDR3 sequence (DNA): TGCGCCAGCAGCTTAGAACAGGGGTTGGGCACTGAAGCTTTCTTT. It is translated as CASSLEQGLGTEAFF.

V usage is TRBV28 and J usage is TRBJ1-5; the D gene is possibly TRBD1 (6 bases). This CDR3 has 14 amino acids. In germline, CDR1 is MDHEN, CDR2 SYDVKM. V lost 6 bases, J lost 5 bases, and 14 bases lay in between. The CDR3 nucleotides are TGTGCCAGCAGCCTTGGACAGACTTATCAGCCCCAGCATTTT. This translates into CASSLGQTYQPQHF. The full variable domain, in which reference TRBV28 and TRBJ1-5 provide the parts outside the CDR3, is DVKVTQSSRYLVKRTGEKVFLECVQDMDHENMFWYRQDPGLGLRLIYFSYDVKMKEKGDIPEGYSVSREKKERFSLILESASTNQTSMYLCASSLGQTYQPQHFGDGTRLSIL.

This chain uses TRBV6-4 with TRBJ2-3; D unclear. V lost 5 bases to trimming and J lost 2 bases, with 8 bases between them. Germline CDR1 is MRHNA and CDR2 is SNTAGT. The CDR3 is made up of 13 amino acids. CDR3 DNA sequence: TGTGCCAGCAGTCCCGGTACCACAGATACGCAGTATTTT. This sequence encodes CASSPGTTDTQYF.

The chain links TRBV30 to TRBJ2-2; D gene unclear. The CDR3 consists of 13 residues. Germline values: CDR1 GTSNPN, CDR2 SVGIG (reference sequence). The ends were cut back, 0 bases at V and 4 bases at J, with 6 bases in the middle. The CDR3 here is CAWSVYSTGELFF. The CDR3 DNA sequence: TGTGCCTGGAGTGTATATAGCACCGGGGAGCTGTTTTTT.

The chain employs TRBV11-2 and TRBJ2-3; D remains unclear. From germline, CDR1 is SGHAT and CDR2 FQNNGV. V dropped 1 base and J dropped 1 base, with 6 bases sitting between them. This CDR3 comprises 14 residues. The CDR3 is CASSLVGGTDTQYF. In DNA, the CDR3 is TGTGCCAGCAGCTTAGTTGGAGGCACAGATACGCAGTATTTT. Variable domain in full (rest from reference TRBV11-2 and TRBJ2-3): EAGVAQSPRYKIIEKRQSVAFWCNPISGHATLYWYQQILGQGPKLLIQFQNNGVVDDSQLPKDRFSAERLKGVDSTLKIQPAKLEDSAVYLCASSLVGGTDTQYFGPGTRLTVL.

This clone was counted a few times. V usage is TRBV23-1 and J usage is TRBJ1-1; 7 bases line up with TRBD1. TRBV23-1 is marked as an open reading frame, function uncertain. The CDR3 sequence is 16 residues long. V lost 10 bases to trimming and J lost 3 bases; unmatched junction nucleotides: 17. CDR3 sequence reads: CAIPRAGGIEDTEAFF. As DNA, the CDR3 is TGCGCCATTCCGCGGGCAGGGGGGATTGAAGACACTGAAGCTTTCTTT.